These 22 T cell receptor beta chains came from one sample sequenced in a study of blood T cell repertoires in COVID-19. Clones were sequenced by immunoSEQ multiplex PCR, and TCRdb holds only the in-frame ones, with some missing. The table lists around 38,000 clones, 89% of them singletons. Sequencing used peripheral blood. Receptors were obtained from a human donor in a cohort sampled during active COVID-19.

The chain recombines TRBV6-5 with TRBJ2-5; 8 bases are shared with TRBD2. CDR3 size: 13 residues. With V trimmed by 7 bases and J by 9 bases, 10 bases remained unmatched. The V gene's germline CDR1 is MNHEY and CDR2 SVGAGI. CDR3 DNA: TGTGCCAGCACCCCGGGACTAGATGGGCCCCAGTACTTC. Translation: CASTPGLDGPQYF.

The chain links TRBV5-6 to TRBJ2-7, with 9 bases lining up with TRBD1. The length of the CDR3 is 16 residues. Losses at the gene ends were 4 bases for V and 1 base for J; bases not matched to a gene: 9. Germline V gene data show CDR1 as SGHDT and CDR2 as YYEEEE. DNA of the CDR3: TGTGCCAGCAGCGGCAAAGGGACAGGGCATTCCTACGAGCAGTACTTC. Translated, it gives CASSGKGTGHSYEQYF.

The V and J genes are TRBV5-8 and TRBJ1-3; TRBD1 matches 9 bases. This CDR3 spans 16 amino acids. Germline assignment: CDR1 SGHTS and CDR2 YDEGEE. The V segment lost 5 bases and the J segment 7 bases; nucleotides outside the gene matches: 13. The CDR3 is CASRPGDRVVRNTIYF. As DNA, the CDR3 is TGTGCCAGCAGACCCGGGGACAGGGTTGTTCGGAACACCATATATTTT. Drawing the rest from reference TRBV5-8 and TRBJ1-3, the complete variable domain is EAGVTQSPTHLIKTRGQQATLRCSPISGHTSVYWYQQALGLGLQFLLWYDEGEERNRGNFPPRFSGRQFPNYSSELNVNALELEDSALYLCASRPGDRVVRNTIYFGEGSWLTVV.

V gene TRBV12-3 or TRBV12-4 combines with J gene TRBJ1-1; D uncertain. The V gene lost 6 bases and the J gene lost 3 bases, with 11 bases spanning the gap. This CDR3 has 13 residues. CDR3 DNA: TGTGCCAGCAGCCAGCACGAGGACACTGAAGCTTTCTTT. Its translation: CASSQHEDTEAFF.

The chain couples TRBV5-5 to TRBJ1-1; TRBD1 matches 10 bases. The CDR3 runs to 13 residues. V shed 4 bases and J 9 bases; nucleotides not matched to a gene: 6. The germline gives CDR1 SGHKS, CDR2 YYEKEE (reference sequence). The CDR3 DNA follows: TGTGCCAGCAGCGAGCGACAGGGGGCGAAAGCTTTCTTT. Amino acids: CASSERQGAKAFF.

The chain uses TRBV18 and TRBJ2-2; the match to TRBD1 covers 11 bases. CDR3 length: 15 amino acids. The V gene end was trimmed by 6 bases and the J gene end by 5 bases; junction bases not matched to a gene: 5. In germline, CDR1 is KGHSH, CDR2 LQKENI. The CDR3 region has the DNA TGTGCCAGCTCCGGACAGGGGGCAGGTACCGGGGAGCTGTTTTTT. Its protein product is CASSGQGAGTGELFF.

In this sample, this clone turned up a few times. This chain links TRBV5-1 with TRBJ2-1, with D unclear. The CDR3 loop spans 15 amino acids. Trimming took 7 bases from V and 1 from J, leaving 15 bases between them. The germline CDR1 and CDR2 sequences are SGHRS and YFSETQ. The CDR3, as DNA: TGCGCCAGCCGTACCGGGTATAATTCCTACAATGAGCAGTTCTTC. Translating it yields CASRTGYNSYNEQFF.

The chain carries TRBV5-1 and TRBJ1-1; 8 nucleotides agree with TRBD1. J gave up 1 base and V 1 base, and 6 bases lay outside the gene matches. CDR3 length: 16 residues. Germline V gene lookup returns CDR1 SGHRS and CDR2 YFSETQ. In DNA form, the CDR3 reads TGCGCCAGCAGCTTGCCCAGGGGGCCCCAGAACACTGAAGCTTTCTTT. It codes for CASSLPRGPQNTEAFF.

Here the CDR3 reads CASSQTRGAWDYGYTF. CDR3 bases: TGCGCCAGCAGCCAGACCCGGGGTGCCTGGGACTATGGCTACACCTTC. The genes are TRBV4-3 and TRBJ1-2; D gene uncertain. Trimming cost V 3 bases and J 3 bases, with 17 bases left between them. CDR1 and CDR2 (germline): LGHNA, YSLEER. The CDR3 is 16 residues long.

The chain carries TRBV5-6 and TRBJ2-3; 7 positions agree with TRBD2. The V segment lost 4 bases and the J segment 5 bases; nucleotides outside the gene matches: 7. Germline V gives CDR1 SGHDT, CDR2 YYEEEE. The CDR3 consists of 14 residues. Written as DNA, the CDR3 is TGTGCCAGCAGCATCGCGGGAGTGGGAGATACGCAGTATTTT. This sequence encodes CASSIAGVGDTQYF.

This clone was detected once. This sequence joins TRBV6-5 and TRBJ1-4, with 9 nucleotides matching TRBD1. V lost 2 bases, J lost 5 bases, and 0 bases stayed unmatched. This CDR3 contains 14 residues. Germline V CDR1 and CDR2: MNHEY, SVGAGI. In nucleotides, the CDR3 is TGTGCCAGCAGTTACGGGACAGGGAATGAAAAACTGTTTTTT. Protein product: CASSYGTGNEKLFF.

V is TRBV29-1 and J is TRBJ2-7, with D possibly matching TRBD1 (6 bases). V was trimmed by 3 bases and J by 4 bases, leaving 10 bases between them. CDR1 is SQVTM and CDR2 is ANQGSEA in the germline V gene. The CDR3 length is 12 residues. CDR3 protein: CSVETGGYEQYF. In DNA, the CDR3 is TGCAGCGTTGAGACAGGAGGATACGAGCAGTACTTC.

The chain combines TRBV18 with TRBJ1-4; 7 bases line up with TRBD1. This CDR3 region has 17 residues. From germline, CDR1 is KGHSH and CDR2 LQKENI. J gave up 3 bases and V 3 bases, and 10 bases lay outside the gene matches. The CDR3 protein is CASSPFPDRVANEKLFF. The CDR3, as DNA: TGTGCCAGCTCACCTTTCCCCGACAGGGTGGCTAATGAAAAACTGTTTTTT. Combining the CDR3 with reference TRBV18 and TRBJ1-4 gives the whole variable domain NAGVMQNPRHLVRRRGQEARLRCSPMKGHSHVYWYRQLPEEGLKFMVYLQKENIIDESGMPKERFSAEFPKEGPSILRIQQVVRGDSAAYFCASSPFPDRVANEKLFFGSGTQLSVL.

This clone was observed once. This sequence joins TRBV5-6 and TRBJ2-1; D ambiguous. V was pared by 5 bases and J by 10 bases, with 10 bases between. CDR1 and CDR2 from the germline V gene are SGHDT and YYEEEE. The CDR3 has 11 amino acids. The DNA of the CDR3 is TGTGCCAGCAGACGACACAGCGAGCAGTTCTTC. It codes for CASRRHSEQFF.

The rearrangement joins TRBV11-2 to TRBJ1-1; D gene uncertain. The germline V and J ends were trimmed by 5 bases and 1 base, with 11 bases remaining between them. The CDR3 has 14 amino acids. Germline CDR1 is SGHAT and CDR2 is FQNNGV. The DNA of the CDR3 is TGTGCCAGCAGCGTACGGGAGGGGAACACTGAAGCTTTCTTT. This translates into CASSVREGNTEAFF.

V gene TRBV7-9 combines with J gene TRBJ1-6; no clear D gene. The germline V gene encodes CDR1 SEHNR and CDR2 FQNEAQ (reference sequence). This CDR3 has 18 residues. V dropped 4 bases and J dropped 0 bases, with 16 bases sitting between them. The CDR3 sequence is CASSSPQQRSSYNSPLHF. CDR3 in DNA: TGTGCCAGCAGCTCCCCGCAGCAGCGGAGCTCCTATAATTCACCCCTCCACTTT.

V gene TRBV10-3 combines with J gene TRBJ2-7; possible D gene TRBD2, 6 bases. V lost 10 bases and J lost 8, with 24 bases in between. The CDR3 runs to 14 residues. The germline CDR1 and CDR2 sequences are ENHRY and SYGVKD. CDR3 region: CATRDSGLVEKQYF. DNA for the CDR3: TGTGCCACTAGGGATAGCGGCTTAGTCGAAAAGCAGTACTTC.

The rearrangement uses TRBV14 and TRBJ1-3; D gene ambiguous. Germline V gene sequence: CDR1 SGHDN, CDR2 FVKESK. Trimming pared 9 bases from V and 0 bases from J, leaving 3 bases between. The CDR3 loop spans 11 amino acids. CDR3 DNA sequence: TGTGCCAGTAGCTCTGGAAACACCATATATTTT. Its translation is CASSSGNTIYF.

This clone was picked up one time. The genes are TRBV30 and TRBJ2-3; maybe TRBD2 (5 bases). From germline, CDR1 is GTSNPN and CDR2 SVGIG (reference sequence). Trimming cost V 5 bases and J 1 base, with 10 bases left between them. The CDR3 length is 13 residues. CDR3 sequence reads: CAWGTGGTDTQYF. The CDR3 DNA reads as TGTGCCTGGGGCACCGGGGGCACAGATACGCAGTATTTT. The entire variable domain, with the rest obtained from reference TRBV30 and TRBJ2-3, is as follows: SQTIHQWPATLVQPVGSPLSLECTVEGTSNPNLYWYRQAAGRGLQLLFYSVGIGQISSEVPQNLSASRPQDRQFILSSKKLLLSDSGFYLCAWGTGGTDTQYFGPGTRLTVL.

The chain uses TRBV4-2 and TRBJ2-3; 10 nucleotides line up with TRBD2. The V gene end was trimmed by 5 bases and the J gene end by 2 bases; junction bases not matched to a gene: 13. In germline, CDR1 is LGHNA, CDR2 YNFKEQ. The CDR3 has 18 residues. CDR3 sequence reads: CASSGPSGGLLYTDTQYF. CDR3 bases: TGTGCCAGCAGCGGACCTAGCGGGGGCCTCCTGTACACAGATACGCAGTATTTT.

This clone was recorded only once. The genes are TRBV19 and TRBJ1-5; TRBD1 is a possible D gene (5 bases). This CDR3 comprises 16 residues. Trimming left V 6 bases short and J 3 bases short, with 18 bases between. The germline V gene has CDR1 LNHDA and CDR2 SQIVND (reference sequence). The CDR3 sequence is CASSRGQRQLNQPQHF. Written as DNA, the CDR3 is TGTGCCAGTAGCCGCGGCCAGAGACAGCTCAATCAGCCCCAGCATTTT.

In its sample, this clone was seen a few times. J is TRBJ2-7 and V is TRBV19; tentative D call: TRBD1 (6 bases). CDR1 and CDR2 (germline): LNHDA, SQIVND (reference sequence). This CDR3 comprises 12 residues. The V gene lost 5 bases and the J gene lost 4 bases, with 9 bases spanning the gap. The CDR3 DNA follows: TGTGCCAGTAGTGCCACAGGGTACGAGCAGTACTTC. Amino acids: CASSATGYEQYF.